The 29 T cell receptor beta chains presented below share a single source sample, sequenced in a study of beta chain features in type 1 diabetes. Expressed TCRB transcripts were sequenced after all isolated RNA was converted to cDNA. The assay was immunoSEQ multiplex PCR, and TCRdb's table has in-frame clones only and misses some. The sample lists 900,000 or so clones, 15% to 20% occurring once. The sequenced sample consisted of naive CD4+ T cells from blood. The origin of the receptors is a woman aged 18-29 years in good health.

This clone was observed a few times. The chain is built from TRBV2 and TRBJ2-3; D gene ambiguous. The CDR3 has 14 amino acids. Germline CDR1 and CDR2: SNHLY and FYNNEI. Trimming removed 4 bases from V and 0 bases from J, with 8 bases in between. The CDR3 coding sequence is TGTGCCAGCAGTGTTGACGTGAGCACAGATACGCAGTATTTT. Translated: CASSVDVSTDTQYF.

The chain couples TRBV20-1 to TRBJ2-7; no clear D gene. Germline CDR1 DFQATT, CDR2 SNEGSKA (reference sequence). Trimming removed 6 bases at V and 2 bases at J, with 5 bases between. There are 10 residues in the CDR3. The CDR3 sequence is CSADAYEQYF. The CDR3 DNA follows: TGCAGTGCCGACGCCTACGAGCAGTACTTC.

The chain recombines TRBV21-1 with TRBJ2-7; whether TRBD1, the table's D call, matches the DNA was not checked. TRBV21-1 is classified as a pseudogene. This CDR3 contains 14 residues. CDR3 DNA: TGTGCCAGCAGCAAAGAAGGGGGACCTGGCGAGCAGTACTTC. Residues: CASSKEGGPGEQYF.

The chain combines TRBV9 with TRBJ1-2; D gene unclear. Per the germline V gene, CDR1 is SGDLS and CDR2 is YYNGEE. Trimming removed 0 bases at V and 8 bases at J, with 14 bases between. This CDR3 spans 14 amino acids. CDR3 nucleotides: TGTGCCAGCAGCGTAGATCATGAGGGTGGCGGCTACACCTTC. This sequence encodes CASSVDHEGGGYTF.

Comment on this clone: The same CDR3 arises from other DNA sequences in this sample as well. The chain has TRBV6-6 and TRBJ2-5; a possible D gene is TRBD1 (5 bases). Trimming took off 7 bases at V and 5 bases at J, with 8 bases between the two ends. The germline gives CDR1 MNHNY, CDR2 SVGAGI (reference sequence). This CDR3 is 11 amino acids long. The CDR3 bases are TGTGCCAGCACCCCAGGGGAGACCCAGTACTTC. Residues: CASTPGETQYF.

The chain is built from TRBV11-1 and TRBJ2-1; no clear D. Germline values: CDR1 SGHAT, CDR2 FQDESV (reference sequence). This CDR3 contains 15 residues. Deletions cut 3 bases from V and 2 bases from J, with 11 bases between. CDR3 residues: CASSLGLNPYNEQFF. Written as DNA, the CDR3 is TGTGCCAGCAGCTTGGGCCTAAACCCCTACAATGAGCAGTTCTTC.

This clone has only a few counts. V and J are TRBV2 and TRBJ1-2; D is possibly TRBD1 (5 bases). V shed 6 bases and J shed 6 bases, with 14 bases lying between them. Germline CDR1 reads SNHLY; CDR2 reads FYNNEI. The CDR3 is made up of 13 amino acids. CDR3 in amino acids: CASRKYSGDGYTF. In DNA form, the CDR3 reads TGTGCCAGCAGGAAATATTCGGGGGATGGCTACACCTTC.

This clone came up a few times. The chain links TRBV5-1 to TRBJ2-4; TRBD1 matches at 10 bases. Germline V CDR1 and CDR2: SGHRS, YFSETQ. V was clipped by 0 bases and J by 9 bases; unmatched bases: 6. This CDR3 is 15 amino acids long. The CDR3 DNA is TGCGCCAGCAGCTTGGCCCGGGACAGGGGAGGCATTCAGTACTTC. It is translated as CASSLARDRGGIQYF.

The chain employs TRBV4-3 and TRBJ1-1, with D unclear. There are 14 residues in the CDR3. Germline loops: CDR1 LGHNA, CDR2 YSLEER. V was pared by 1 base and J by 2 bases, with 8 bases between. The chain's CDR3 is CASSQVVGNTEAFF. The DNA for the CDR3 is TGCGCCAGCAGCCAAGTAGTCGGTAACACTGAAGCTTTCTTT.

This clone was picked up a small number of times. V is TRBV4-2 and J is TRBJ1-1, with TRBD1 matching 8 bases. The CDR3 extends over 15 amino acids. The germline CDR1 and CDR2 sequences are LGHNA and YNFKEQ. V gave up 3 bases and J gave up 7 bases; unmatched junction bases: 10. CDR3 in DNA: TGTGCCAGCAGCCAGGGGCCGGACAGGGCCATTGAAGCTTTCTTT. This gives the protein CASSQGPDRAIEAFF.

V is TRBV5-4 and J is TRBJ2-1; 9 bases are shared with TRBD2. This CDR3 is built from 17 residues. Germline V gene lookup returns CDR1 SGHNT and CDR2 YYREEE (reference sequence). The J segment lost 5 bases and the V segment lost 0 bases, leaving 9 bases of the junction unmatched. The CDR3 DNA sequence: TGTGCCAGCAGCTTGGATATGGGACTAGCCCTAAACAATGAGCAGTTCTTC. It encodes CASSLDMGLALNNEQFF.

This clone was seen more than once but under ten times. The V and J genes are TRBV29-1 and TRBJ2-5; TRBD2 aligns across 14 bases. The V and J ends lost 6 bases and 4 bases, in that order; junction bases with no gene match: 16. CDR1 and CDR2 (germline): SQVTM, ANQGSEA. The CDR3 has 18 residues. The CDR3 is CSVSTSGRAVGFPETQYF. DNA for the CDR3: TGCAGCGTCTCGACTAGCGGGAGGGCCGTCGGATTTCCAGAGACCCAGTACTTC.

The V and J genes are TRBV18 and TRBJ2-3; D gene uncertain. The CDR3 loop spans 16 amino acids. Germline V gene lookup returns CDR1 KGHSH and CDR2 LQKENI. Trimming pared 2 bases from V and 2 bases from J, leaving 14 bases between. The CDR3 region has the DNA TGTGCCAGCTCACCAATACCAGGTGCTTCCACAGATACGCAGTATTTT. It codes for CASSPIPGASTDTQYF.

CDR3 loop: CASSLDGVGGRETQYF. The CDR3 coding sequence is TGTGCCAGCAGCTTAGATGGGGTGGGGGGACGAGAGACCCAGTACTTC. The chain uses TRBV11-2 and TRBJ2-5, with D perhaps TRBD2 (6 bases). Trimming stripped 0 bases from V and 4 bases from J, with 15 bases between. The CDR3 loop spans 16 amino acids. Germline CDR1 reads SGHAT; CDR2 reads FQNNGV.

The genes are TRBV14 and TRBJ2-7, with 8 bases identical to TRBD1. The V gene's germline CDR1 is SGHDN and CDR2 FVKESK. The CDR3 has 16 amino acids. V trimming: 4 bases; J trimming: 2 bases; junction bases outside the gene matches: 10. The CDR3 DNA reads as TGTGCCAGCAGCCCCAGGGGGCGCACGGGAACCTACGAGCAGTACTTC. It yields the protein CASSPRGRTGTYEQYF.

As for this clone: Distinct nucleotide sequences in the sample also encode this CDR3. J is TRBJ2-3 and V is TRBV6-6; TRBD2 matches 8 bases. The CDR3 runs to 13 residues. Germline V gene data show CDR1 as MNHNY and CDR2 as SVGAGI (reference sequence). V trimming: 8 bases; J trimming: 3 bases; junction bases outside the gene matches: 4. The CDR3 sequence: CASRGGGTDTQYF. Here the CDR3 DNA reads TGTGCCAGCCGGGGCGGGGGGACAGATACGCAGTATTTT.

The table lists this clone with a few counts. Here the CDR3 reads CATPSLHGGAEDGYTF. For the CDR3, the DNA is TGTGCCACCCCTAGCTTACATGGGGGCGCGGAGGATGGCTACACCTTC. The chain joins TRBV7-2 to TRBJ1-2, with D possibly matching TRBD1 (6 bases). The CDR3 runs to 16 residues. Germline V gives CDR1 SGHTA, CDR2 FQGNSA. The V end was cut by 10 bases, the J end by 6 bases, with 27 bases between. The full variable domain, rest sourced from reference TRBV7-2 and TRBJ1-2, is GAGVSQSPSNKVTEKGKDVELRCDPISGHTALYWYRQSLGQGLEFLIYFQGNSAPDKSGLPSDRFSAERTGGSVSTLTIQRTQQEDSAVYLCATPSLHGGAEDGYTFGSGTRLTVV.

The rearrangement uses TRBV9 and TRBJ2-1; possibly TRBD2 for D (6 bases). CDR1 and CDR2 from the germline V gene are SGDLS and YYNGEE. Trimming cost V 3 bases and J 0 bases, with 13 bases left between them. The CDR3 has 16 residues. The CDR3 spells CASSAGTAISYNEQFF. Here the CDR3 DNA reads TGTGCCAGCAGCGCGGGGACTGCCATCTCCTACAATGAGCAGTTCTTC.

J is TRBJ1-1 and V is TRBV4-1; D not resolved. Germline loops: CDR1 MGHRA, CDR2 YSYEKL. Trimming removed 3 bases at V and 4 bases at J, with 12 bases between. The length of the CDR3 is 14 residues. The CDR3 bases are TGCGCCAGCAGCCACCCACCACGAAGCACTGAAGCTTTCTTT. This translates into CASSHPPRSTEAFF.

This clone was picked up one time. The chain combines TRBV18 with TRBJ2-4, with TRBD1 matching over 7 bases. CDR1 and CDR2 from the germline V gene are KGHSH and LQKENI. V dropped 1 base and J dropped 0; count of bases not matched to a gene: 3. CDR3 length: 16 amino acids. CDR3 region: CASSPRDSLAKNIQYF. The CDR3 bases are TGTGCCAGCTCACCACGGGACAGCTTAGCCAAAAACATTCAGTACTTC.

The genes are TRBV11-2 and TRBJ2-1; D gene unclear. Germline values: CDR1 SGHAT, CDR2 FQNNGV. Trimming took off 1 base at V and 7 bases at J, with 11 bases between the two ends. This CDR3 is built from 14 residues. In DNA, the CDR3 is TGTGCCAGCAGCTTAGCTTCTTCCAGGAATGAGCAGTTCTTC. Amino acid sequence: CASSLASSRNEQFF.

This chain links TRBV15 with TRBJ2-3; 11 nucleotides agree with TRBD2. From germline, CDR1 is LNHNV and CDR2 YYDKDF (reference sequence). Trimming removed 1 base from V and 8 bases from J; junction bases left unmatched: 11. The length of the CDR3 is 17 residues. The CDR3 coding sequence is TGTGCCACCAGCAGAGTTAGCGGGAGGGGATTATCGGGTACGCAGTATTTT. This encodes CATSRVSGRGLSGTQYF.

This clone was counted between two and nine times. The chain employs TRBV7-2 and TRBJ1-3, with 7 bases lining up with TRBD1. The V gene's germline CDR1 is SGHTA and CDR2 FQGNSA. V lost 4 bases, J lost 2 bases, and 17 bases stayed unmatched. CDR3 size: 19 residues. The DNA for the CDR3 is TGTGCCAGCAGCTACGTCCCGGGACAGAGTTCCGTGCCTGGAAACACCATATATTTT. It specifies CASSYVPGQSSVPGNTIYF.

The CDR3 loop is CASSFNGNYEQYF. DNA of the CDR3: TGTGCCAGCAGCTTCAACGGAAACTACGAGCAGTACTTC. The chain uses TRBV7-2 and TRBJ2-7, with D hard to call. Germline assignment: CDR1 SGHTA and CDR2 FQGNSA. The length of the CDR3 is 13 residues. Deletions cut 3 bases from V and 3 bases from J, with 9 bases between.

J is TRBJ1-1 and V is TRBV2, with D perhaps TRBD1 (6 bases). The CDR3 length is 16 residues. V was cut by 7 bases and J by 4 bases, with 22 bases left in between. Germline CDR1 is SNHLY and CDR2 is FYNNEI. The CDR3 reads CASKGSTGYAGTEAFF. The CDR3 DNA sequence: TGTGCCAGCAAGGGGTCGACAGGTTATGCGGGCACTGAAGCTTTCTTT.

This chain links TRBV29-1 with TRBJ2-1, with a tentative D call TRBD1 (6 bases). The CDR3 loop spans 12 amino acids. The germline V gene has CDR1 SQVTM and CDR2 ANQGSEA. The CDR3 DNA sequence: TGCACCGAGACAGGTACCTACAATGAGCAGTTCTTC. Residues: CTETGTYNEQFF.

This clone was seen more than once but under ten times. The chain recombines TRBV7-9 with TRBJ2-6; D uncertain. The CDR3 extends over 17 amino acids. CDR1 SEHNR and CDR2 FQNEAQ come from the germline V gene (reference sequence). Trimming removed 3 bases from V and 3 bases from J, with 15 bases in between. CDR3 in amino acids: CASSFRLTHDGANVLTF. CDR3 DNA sequence: TGTGCCAGCAGCTTCCGGCTCACACATGATGGGGCCAACGTCCTGACTTTC.

CDR3 nucleotides: TGTGCCAGCAGCCGCGCCGGGGAGCTGTTTTTT. It yields the protein CASSRAGELFF. V and J are TRBV7-9 and TRBJ2-2; D not certain. From germline, CDR1 is SEHNR and CDR2 FQNEAQ (reference sequence). The length of the CDR3 is 11 residues. V dropped 5 bases and J dropped 6 bases, with 4 bases sitting between them. The complete variable domain, with remaining parts taken from reference TRBV7-9 and TRBJ2-2, reads DTGVSQNPRHKITKRGQNVTFRCDPISEHNRLYWYRQTLGQGPEFLTYFQNEAQLEKSRLLSDRFSAERPKGSFSTLEIQRTEQGDSAMYLCASSRAGELFFGEGSRLTVL.

This clone came up many times. J is TRBJ2-4 and V is TRBV14; no definite D call. The CDR3 spans 13 residues. CDR1 and CDR2 from the germline V gene are SGHDN and FVKESK. Deletions cut 1 base from V and 6 bases from J, with 7 bases between. The CDR3: CASSQATRNIQYF. The CDR3 DNA is TGTGCCAGCAGCCAAGCTACCAGAAACATTCAGTACTTC. The variable domain in full, completed from reference TRBV14 and TRBJ2-4, reads EAGVTQFPSHSVIEKGQTVTLRCDPISGHDNLYWYRRVMGKEIKFLLHFVKESKQDESGMPNNRFLAERTGGTYSTLKVQPAELEDSGVYFCASSQATRNIQYFGAGTRLSVL.